These T cell receptor beta chains were read from a single sample in a study of blood T cells in healthy people across ages. In TCRdb, the 5' RACE reads were re-called with MiXCR into one record per CDR3 protein. The repertoire consists of hundreds of thousands of distinct CDR3 sequences, with less than 40% occurring once and the leading ten covering 15%. Sequencing was done on a sample of blood. These receptor sequences come from a woman aged 80 or older in good health. CDR3s include the opening cysteine and the closing phenylalanine or tryptophan. Fields, in order: clone size, D gene, V gene, J gene, CDR3 DNA, CDR3 protein. A D gene is named only where the DNA matches it firmly. A clone size is listed for some rows: how often the clone was seen (once, few, many), or a class if it is expanded.

clone_size: many; d_call: TRBD2; v_call: TRBV3-1; j_call: TRBJ2-1; cdr3_nt: TGTGCCAGCAGCCATCTACCCCCGGAACTAGCGGGGGGGCTTTCCCCAAATGAGCAGTTCTTC; cdr3_aa: CASSHLPPELAGGLSPNEQFF
clone_size: -; d_call: -; v_call: TRBV30; j_call: TRBJ1-2; cdr3_nt: TGTGCCTGGAGTGTGGGTGGGCGACGTTATGGCTACACCTTC; cdr3_aa: CAWSVGGRRYGYTF
clone_size: many; d_call: -; v_call: TRBV5-6; j_call: TRBJ1-4; cdr3_nt: TGTGCCAGCAGCTGGGACGGCGGGATTAATGAAAAACTGTTTTTT; cdr3_aa: CASSWDGGINEKLFF
clone_size: many; d_call: -; v_call: TRBV9; j_call: TRBJ2-5; cdr3_nt: TGTGCCAGCAGCGTAGTAGGGAGGCCAGAGACCCAGTACTTC; cdr3_aa: CASSVVGRPETQYF
clone_size: many; d_call: -; v_call: TRBV7-9; j_call: TRBJ1-2; cdr3_nt: TGTGCCAGCAGCATACAATTTGTCTACACCTTC; cdr3_aa: CASSIQFVYTF
clone_size: many; d_call: TRBD2; v_call: TRBV12-3/TRBV12-4; j_call: TRBJ2-1; cdr3_nt: TGTGCCAGCAGTTTAGGGGCGGGGGGATTCAAGGAGCAGTTCTTC; cdr3_aa: CASSLGAGGFKEQFF
clone_size: once; d_call: TRBD2; v_call: TRBV20-1; j_call: TRBJ2-5; cdr3_nt: TGCAGTGCTAGAGCCCTAGCGGGGAATGAGCAGTACTTC; cdr3_aa: CSARALAGNEQYF
clone_size: many; d_call: -; v_call: TRBV7-9; j_call: TRBJ1-2; cdr3_nt: TGTGCCAGCGACTTAGGGAGGGGGGAAGGCTATGGCTACACCTTC; cdr3_aa: CASDLGRGEGYGYTF
clone_size: many; d_call: -; v_call: TRBV11-2; j_call: TRBJ2-7; cdr3_nt: TGTGCCAGCAGCTTACACTCCTACGAGCAGTACTTC; cdr3_aa: CASSLHSYEQYF
clone_size: -; d_call: TRBD1; v_call: TRBV20-1; j_call: TRBJ2-7; cdr3_nt: TGCAGTGCTAGACGGGACAGGGGACAGGGGGCCTACGAGCAGTACTTC; cdr3_aa: CSARRDRGQGAYEQYF
clone_size: many; d_call: -; v_call: TRBV20-1; j_call: TRBJ2-7; cdr3_nt: TGCAGTGCTAGAGTGCCAGGGACCTACGAGCAGTACTTC; cdr3_aa: CSARVPGTYEQYF
clone_size: -; d_call: -; v_call: TRBV20-1; j_call: TRBJ2-1; cdr3_nt: TGCAGTGCCCGTTCAGTGGACTATGAGCAGTTCTTC; cdr3_aa: CSARSVDYEQFF
clone_size: -; d_call: -; v_call: TRBV10-3; j_call: TRBJ1-5; cdr3_nt: TGTGCCATCAGTGAGACCAATCAGCCCCAGCATTTT; cdr3_aa: CAISETNQPQHF
clone_size: -; d_call: TRBD2; v_call: TRBV6-2/TRBV6-3; j_call: TRBJ2-7; cdr3_nt: TGTGCCAGCAGTGCACTAGCGGGAACCGACTACGAGCAGTACTTC; cdr3_aa: CASSALAGTDYEQYF
clone_size: -; d_call: TRBD2; v_call: TRBV29-1; j_call: TRBJ2-7; cdr3_nt: TGCAGCGCCGGGACTAGATTGGTCCACGAGCAGTACTTC; cdr3_aa: CSAGTRLVHEQYF
clone_size: many; d_call: -; v_call: TRBV9; j_call: TRBJ2-1; cdr3_nt: TGTGCCAGCAGCGTAGGCCTCCTCAATGAGCAGTTCTTC; cdr3_aa: CASSVGLLNEQFF
clone_size: -; d_call: -; v_call: TRBV2; j_call: TRBJ1-1; cdr3_nt: TGTGCCAGCAGTGTTGGGGGGGTGGCCACTGAAGCTTTCTTT; cdr3_aa: CASSVGGVATEAFF
clone_size: many; d_call: TRBD2; v_call: TRBV20-1; j_call: TRBJ2-7; cdr3_nt: TGCAGTGCTAGATATCCGGGGGGGGGACCCAAAATCTACGAGCAGTACTTC; cdr3_aa: CSARYPGGGPKIYEQYF
clone_size: -; d_call: -; v_call: TRBV7-2; j_call: TRBJ1-2; cdr3_nt: TGTGCCAGCAGCTTAGCTCGGAACATTCTTCAGCCTAACTATGGCTACACCTTC; cdr3_aa: CASSLARNILQPNYGYTF
clone_size: few; d_call: -; v_call: TRBV10-3; j_call: TRBJ2-3; cdr3_nt: TGTGCCATCAGCCCTTTCGAGGGGAGCACAGATACGCAGTATTTT; cdr3_aa: CAISPFEGSTDTQYF
clone_size: -; d_call: -; v_call: TRBV30; j_call: TRBJ1-1; cdr3_nt: TGTGCCTGGAGGGAGAACACTGAAGCTTTCTTT; cdr3_aa: CAWRENTEAFF
clone_size: many; d_call: TRBD2; v_call: TRBV5-1; j_call: TRBJ2-7; cdr3_nt: TGCGCCAGCAGTTCGAGCGGGGGATACGAGCAGTACTTC; cdr3_aa: CASSSSGGYEQYF
clone_size: -; d_call: -; v_call: TRBV28; j_call: TRBJ1-3; cdr3_nt: TGTGCCAGCAGCCCGGGGTGGTCCTCTGGAAACACCATATATTTT; cdr3_aa: CASSPGWSSGNTIYF
clone_size: -; d_call: -; v_call: TRBV12-3/TRBV12-4; j_call: TRBJ2-3; cdr3_nt: TGTGCCAGCAGTTTAGGGCTGTGGGGGGATACGCAGTATTTT; cdr3_aa: CASSLGLWGDTQYF
clone_size: -; d_call: -; v_call: TRBV5-5; j_call: TRBJ2-5; cdr3_nt: TGTGCCAGCAGCTTGGTTTGGAGGGAAGAGACCCAGTACTTC; cdr3_aa: CASSLVWREETQYF
clone_size: many; d_call: -; v_call: TRBV10-3; j_call: TRBJ2-3; cdr3_nt: TGTGCCATCAGATCGGACGCAGTTCATCCAGATACGCAGTATTTT; cdr3_aa: CAIRSDAVHPDTQYF
clone_size: -; d_call: -; v_call: TRBV20-1; j_call: TRBJ2-1; cdr3_nt: TGCAGTGCTAGTAACGGCTACTCCAACAATGAGCAGTTCTTC; cdr3_aa: CSASNGYSNNEQFF
clone_size: many; d_call: -; v_call: TRBV6-6; j_call: TRBJ2-7; cdr3_nt: TGTGCCAGCAGTTCCCCGGACGGCAGCGAGCAGTACTTC; cdr3_aa: CASSSPDGSEQYF
clone_size: many; d_call: TRBD2; v_call: TRBV9; j_call: TRBJ2-1; cdr3_nt: TGTGCCAGCAGCGGTAGCGGGGGGGGCGGGAATGAGCAGTTCTTC; cdr3_aa: CASSGSGGGGNEQFF
clone_size: -; d_call: TRBD1; v_call: TRBV27; j_call: TRBJ1-4; cdr3_nt: TGTGCCAGCAGCGGGACAGGGGACGAAAAACTGTTTTTT; cdr3_aa: CASSGTGDEKLFF
clone_size: -; d_call: -; v_call: TRBV20-1; j_call: TRBJ1-4; cdr3_nt: TGCAGTGCTCGTCGGGGGGACCGTAATGAAAAACTGTTTTTT; cdr3_aa: CSARRGDRNEKLFF
clone_size: many; d_call: TRBD2; v_call: TRBV2; j_call: TRBJ2-1; cdr3_nt: TGTGCCAGCAGTGTAGGGCTAGCGGGAAATGAGCAGTTCTTC; cdr3_aa: CASSVGLAGNEQFF
clone_size: many; d_call: -; v_call: TRBV20-1; j_call: TRBJ2-3; cdr3_nt: TGCAGTACCCTGGTAGGGCGCACAGATACGCAGTATTTT; cdr3_aa: CSTLVGRTDTQYF